This TCR beta chain is from a study of breast tumors, draining lymph nodes, adjacent tissues. Study outcomes and limitations: Findings are consistent with lymph node origin and intratumoral expansion of most tumor T cells. Data only fit, rather than demonstrated, lymph node origin of most tumor T cells. Tumor TCR diversity was below lymph nodes but above nontumor tissue.

Breast cancer patients provided tissue from their axillary draining lymph nodes. Worth noting for this clonotype: No antigen is known for it.

One entry per CDR3 protein results from TCRdb running MiXCR on the multiplex PCR reads. The sample has under 250,000 distinct CDR3 sequences, about 30% seen once. This receptor was obtained from a female donor with breast cancer. Some clones in this sample may be carry-over from other donors' samples. Sequencing was performed on axillary lymph node tissue.

The CDR3 DNA sequence: TGCAGTGCCAATACAGGGGATACGCAGTATTTT. This gives the protein CSANTGDTQYF. The rearrangement uses TRBV20-1 and TRBJ2-3; possibly TRBD1 for D (6 bases). The CDR3 has 11 amino acids. The V gene lost 6 bases and the J gene lost 6 bases, with 10 bases spanning the gap. Per the germline V gene, CDR1 is DFQATT and CDR2 is SNEGSKA (reference sequence).